The 27 T cell receptor beta chains in this list originate from one sample, sequenced in a study of blood T cell repertoires in COVID-19. Repertoires were generated with immunoSEQ multiplex PCR, while TCRdb's copy carries only in-frame clones and drops some. Here the sample spans about 300,000 clones, about 90% being singletons. Material: PBMCs or T cells enriched from blood (not recorded which). These receptors came from a woman in her forties or fifties who had been exposed to COVID-19.

The chain couples TRBV28 to TRBJ1-2; 11 positions match TRBD1. Germline assignment: CDR1 MDHEN and CDR2 SYDVKM. CDR3 length: 16 amino acids. With 1 base clipped from V and 1 base from J, the junction kept 2 bases outside the gene matches. The CDR3 coding sequence is TGTGCCAGCAGTTTATCTGGGACAGGGGGTAACTATGGCTACACCTTC. The encoded protein is CASSLSGTGGNYGYTF.

This chain connects TRBV5-4 to TRBJ2-2; 10 nucleotides align to TRBD2. The V gene end was trimmed by 4 bases and the J gene end by 3 bases; junction bases not matched to a gene: 3. The V gene's germline CDR1 is SGHNT and CDR2 YYREEE (reference sequence). The CDR3 consists of 15 residues. The CDR3 sequence: CASSLSGGYTGELFF. Here the CDR3 DNA reads TGTGCCAGCAGCCTTAGCGGGGGGTACACCGGGGAGCTGTTTTTT.

The V and J genes are TRBV19 and TRBJ2-2; D might be TRBD2 (5 bases). This CDR3 is 14 amino acids long. Germline assignment: CDR1 LNHDA and CDR2 SQIVND (reference sequence). The V end lost 6 bases, the J end lost 6 bases, and 14 bases lay between the germline ends. The CDR3: CASRLDLRAGELFF. DNA of the CDR3: TGTGCCAGTAGACTGGACTTGCGCGCCGGGGAGCTGTTTTTT.

The DNA of the CDR3 is TGTGCCAGCAGTGACCCCGGGACAGGGATTTATCAGCCCCAGCATTTT. It yields the protein CASSDPGTGIYQPQHF. The chain uses TRBV2 and TRBJ1-5; 9 bases align to TRBD1. V was pared by 3 bases and J by 5 bases, with 8 bases of the junction left unmatched. The length of the CDR3 is 16 residues. Germline-derived CDR1 and CDR2 are SNHLY and FYNNEI.

The chain has TRBV4-1 and TRBJ2-3; 9 bases are a match to TRBD2. CDR1 is MGHRA and CDR2 is YSYEKL in the germline V gene. This CDR3 spans 19 amino acids. J was trimmed by 10 bases and V by 3 bases; bases with no gene match: 23. CDR3: CASSQPGTGGGALLLAQYF. In DNA, the CDR3 is TGCGCCAGCAGCCAGCCCGGGACTGGCGGGGGGGCATTGCTTTTGGCGCAGTATTTT.

The J gene is TRBJ2-7, the V gene TRBV28; 10 bases fit TRBD1. CDR1 MDHEN and CDR2 SYDVKM come from the germline V gene. This CDR3 spans 16 amino acids. V gave up 5 bases and J gave up 5 bases; unmatched junction bases: 12. For the CDR3, the DNA is TGTGCCAGCAGTCAAACTACCGGGACAGGGGTTGACGAGCAGTACTTC. It is translated as CASSQTTGTGVDEQYF.

The chain couples TRBV4-2 to TRBJ1-3; D is uncertain. Germline V CDR1 and CDR2: LGHNA, YNFKEQ. The CDR3 is made up of 14 amino acids. The V end was cut by 1 base, the J end by 4 bases, with 8 bases between. The CDR3 protein is CASSQGFEGNTIYF. The CDR3 bases are TGTGCCAGCAGCCAAGGATTCGAGGGAAACACCATATATTTT.

This chain uses TRBV30 with TRBJ2-7; D ambiguous. Deletions cut 2 bases from V and 6 bases from J, with 14 bases between. CDR1 GTSNPN and CDR2 SVGIG come from the germline V gene (reference sequence). The CDR3 consists of 13 residues. For the CDR3, the DNA is TGTGCCTGGAGTTCCCAGATTTCAGGCGAGCAGTACTTC. Its protein is CAWSSQISGEQYF.

The chain recombines TRBV5-1 with TRBJ2-1, with TRBD1 matching over 10 bases. Unmatched junction bases numbered 10, after V lost 4 bases and J lost 6 bases. The CDR3 runs to 16 residues. CDR1 SGHRS and CDR2 YFSETQ come from the germline V gene. The CDR3 protein is CASSPGDRGKSNEQFF. In DNA form, the CDR3 reads TGCGCCAGCAGCCCGGGGGACAGGGGAAAGTCCAATGAGCAGTTCTTC.

V is TRBV7-9 and J is TRBJ2-7, with 8 bases identical to TRBD1. Germline V gives CDR1 SEHNR, CDR2 FQNEAQ (reference sequence). Trimming cost V 5 bases and J 2 bases; bases outside gene matches: 11. CDR3 length: 16 amino acids. The CDR3 DNA sequence: TGTGCCAGCAGCCATTATTTACAGGGGGTCACCTACGAGCAGTACTTC. Translation: CASSHYLQGVTYEQYF.

The J gene is TRBJ2-3, the V gene TRBV3-1 (or the pseudogene TRBV3-2); 11 bases align to TRBD1. Unmatched junction bases numbered 6, after V lost 4 bases and J lost 6 bases. The CDR3 spans 15 residues. Germline CDR1 LGHDT, CDR2 YNNKEL (reference sequence). The CDR3 reads CASSPRTGGGDTQYF. The CDR3 DNA reads TGTGCCAGCAGCCCACGGACAGGGGGCGGCGATACGCAGTATTTT.

The gene calls are TRBV7-8 and TRBJ2-1, with 10 bases lining up with TRBD2. This CDR3 has 16 residues. Looked up from germline, CDR1 is SGHVS and CDR2 is FQNEAQ. The trim removed 5 bases at V and 4 bases at J, leaving 8 bases unmatched. CDR3 DNA: TGTGCCAGCAGCCCACAAGTAGCGGGGGGTTACAATGAGCAGTTCTTC. Translating gives CASSPQVAGGYNEQFF.

The sample holds a few counts of this clone. This chain connects TRBV19 to TRBJ2-2, with D perhaps TRBD2 (7 bases). Trimming removed 3 bases at V and 6 bases at J, with 11 bases between. The CDR3 contains 14 residues. Germline V gene lookup returns CDR1 LNHDA and CDR2 SQIVND (reference sequence). CDR3 sequence: CASSIGGASGELFF. CDR3 coding DNA: TGTGCCAGTAGTATTGGGGGGGCCTCCGGGGAGCTGTTTTTT.

The genes are TRBV4-1 and TRBJ2-7; D unclear. Per the germline V gene, CDR1 is MGHRA and CDR2 is YSYEKL. This CDR3 comprises 12 residues. Trimming cost V 0 bases and J 10 bases, with 10 bases left between them. In DNA, the CDR3 is TGCGCCAGCAGCCAAGATTTTTGGAGTCAGTACTTC. Translation: CASSQDFWSQYF.

In nucleotides, the CDR3 is TGTGCCAGCAGCAAAGCCGGCCGGGACAGGGGCTTCGGAAGAACAGATACGCAGTATTTT. This gives the protein CASSKAGRDRGFGRTDTQYF. This chain joins TRBV21-1 and TRBJ2-3; TRBD1 is taken as the D call from the table, unchecked against the DNA. TRBV21-1 corresponds to a pseudogene. CDR3 length: 20 amino acids.

The rearrangement links TRBV3-1 (or the pseudogene TRBV3-2) to TRBJ1-2, with TRBD1 identical over 7 bases. The junction had 4 bases not matched to a gene; V was cut back by 2 bases and J by 4 bases. The germline gives CDR1 LGHDT, CDR2 YNNKEL (reference sequence). The length of the CDR3 is 14 residues. The CDR3 bases are TGTGCCAGCAGCCAAAGAGGGGGCGCCTATGGCTACACCTTC. This sequence encodes CASSQRGGAYGYTF.

The V call is TRBV4-1, the J call TRBJ1-2; TRBD1 matches at 10 bases. With V trimmed by 0 bases and J by 6 bases, 19 bases remained unmatched. The CDR3 spans 20 residues. Germline CDR1 is MGHRA and CDR2 is YSYEKL. The CDR3 DNA reads as TGCGCCAGCAGCCAAGATAGGAGGCCCCATCGACAGGGGGCCAACCATGGCTACACCTTC. Protein sequence: CASSQDRRPHRQGANHGYTF.

This rearrangement joins TRBV24-1 to TRBJ2-1; 7 nucleotides align to TRBD2. The CDR3 loop spans 12 amino acids. Per the germline V gene, CDR1 is KGHDR and CDR2 is SFDVKD. The J segment lost 14 bases and the V segment lost 0 bases, leaving 3 bases of the junction unmatched. The chain's CDR3 is CATSDLVGGKFF. As DNA, the CDR3 is TGTGCCACCAGTGATTTGGTGGGGGGGAAGTTCTTC.

This chain uses TRBV19 with TRBJ2-6; 8 bases fit TRBD1. The CDR3 sequence is 17 residues long. Germline V gives CDR1 LNHDA, CDR2 SQIVND (reference sequence). J gave up 1 base and V 3 bases, and 5 bases lay outside the gene matches. In DNA, the CDR3 is TGTGCCAGTAGTATCCCGCGACAGGGGTCTGGGGCCAACGTCCTGACTTTC. It codes for CASSIPRQGSGANVLTF.

The J gene is TRBJ2-7, the V gene TRBV12-3 or TRBV12-4; D remains unclear. The CDR3 extends over 11 amino acids. Trimming took 5 bases from V and 7 from J, leaving 9 bases between them. The chain's CDR3 is CASSTTFEQYF. In DNA, the CDR3 is TGTGCCAGCAGTACGACATTTGAGCAGTACTTC.

The chain recombines TRBV7-2 with TRBJ2-1; D perhaps matches TRBD1 (6 bases). V lost 5 bases and J 0 bases, leaving 11 bases between the germline ends. The length of the CDR3 is 15 residues. Germline CDR1 SGHTA, CDR2 FQGNSA. This chain's CDR3 is CASSVDRSSYNEQFF. Here the CDR3 DNA reads TGTGCCAGCAGCGTCGACAGGAGCTCCTACAATGAGCAGTTCTTC.

The rearrangement links TRBV9 to TRBJ1-5, with TRBD1 as a possible D gene (6 bases). Between the trimmed V and J ends, which lost 3 bases and 9 bases, there was a span of 13 bases. Germline assignment: CDR1 SGDLS and CDR2 YYNGEE. The CDR3 contains 13 residues. The CDR3 sequence: CASSEDSRGPQHF. The CDR3 nucleotides are TGTGCCAGCAGCGAGGACAGTCGGGGGCCCCAGCATTTT. Looking up the rest from reference TRBV9 and TRBJ1-5 gives the full variable domain: DSGVTQTPKHLITATGQRVTLRCSPRSGDLSVYWYQQSLDQGLQFLIQYYNGEERAKGNILERFSAQQFPDLHSELNLSSLELGDSALYFCASSEDSRGPQHFGDGTRLSIL.

The V and J genes are TRBV9 and TRBJ1-6, with D perhaps TRBD1 (6 bases). Germline CDR1 SGDLS, CDR2 YYNGEE. V was pared by 0 bases and J by 7 bases, with 8 bases between. The CDR3 covers 14 residues. The CDR3 sequence is CASSVEGENSPLHF. The CDR3 DNA reads as TGTGCCAGCAGCGTAGAGGGGGAAAATTCACCCCTCCACTTT.

The chain employs TRBV7-2 and TRBJ1-5; a weak D match, TRBD1 (6 bases). The length of the CDR3 is 15 residues. Germline V gene data show CDR1 as SGHTA and CDR2 as FQGNSA. V was pared by 4 bases and J by 4 bases, with 14 bases between. The DNA for the CDR3 is TGTGCCAGCAGCTCCTGGGGGGGCGCGAATCAGCCCCAGCATTTT. This encodes CASSSWGGANQPQHF. The full variable domain, rest sourced from reference TRBV7-2 and TRBJ1-5, is GAGVSQSPSNKVTEKGKDVELRCDPISGHTALYWYRQSLGQGLEFLIYFQGNSAPDKSGLPSDRFSAERTGGSVSTLTIQRTQQEDSAVYLCASSSWGGANQPQHFGDGTRLSIL.

The chain recombines TRBV2 with TRBJ1-2; the match to TRBD1 covers 7 bases. Germline V lookup: CDR1 SNHLY, CDR2 FYNNEI. After removal of 6 bases from V and 2 bases from J, the junction contained 6 bases not matched to a gene. This CDR3 region has 14 residues. DNA of the CDR3: TGTGCCAGCAGCCTAAAACAGGGGAACTATGGCTACACCTTC. Translating it yields CASSLKQGNYGYTF.

This clone was seen a single time. The same CDR3 also results from other DNA sequences found in this sample. The chain combines TRBV3-1 (or the pseudogene TRBV3-2) with TRBJ1-2; 9 nucleotides line up with TRBD1. Germline CDR1 and CDR2: LGHDT and YNNKEL (reference sequence). The CDR3 consists of 13 residues. Trimming at V came to 4 bases and at J to 5 bases, leaving 2 bases not matched to a gene. The DNA of the CDR3 is TGTGCCAGCAGCCCGGGGACAGGGTATGGCTACACCTTC. Amino acids: CASSPGTGYGYTF.

The chain carries TRBV18 and TRBJ2-5; D uncertain. V was cut by 3 bases and J by 4 bases, with 6 bases left in between. The CDR3 is 12 amino acids. In germline, CDR1 is KGHSH, CDR2 LQKENI. For the CDR3, the DNA is TGTGCCAGCTCACCTTTTCGAGAGACCCAGTACTTC. Amino acids: CASSPFRETQYF. The complete variable domain, with remaining parts taken from reference TRBV18 and TRBJ2-5, reads NAGVMQNPRHLVRRRGQEARLRCSPMKGHSHVYWYRQLPEEGLKFMVYLQKENIIDESGMPKERFSAEFPKEGPSILRIQQVVRGDSAAYFCASSPFRETQYFGPGTRLLVL.